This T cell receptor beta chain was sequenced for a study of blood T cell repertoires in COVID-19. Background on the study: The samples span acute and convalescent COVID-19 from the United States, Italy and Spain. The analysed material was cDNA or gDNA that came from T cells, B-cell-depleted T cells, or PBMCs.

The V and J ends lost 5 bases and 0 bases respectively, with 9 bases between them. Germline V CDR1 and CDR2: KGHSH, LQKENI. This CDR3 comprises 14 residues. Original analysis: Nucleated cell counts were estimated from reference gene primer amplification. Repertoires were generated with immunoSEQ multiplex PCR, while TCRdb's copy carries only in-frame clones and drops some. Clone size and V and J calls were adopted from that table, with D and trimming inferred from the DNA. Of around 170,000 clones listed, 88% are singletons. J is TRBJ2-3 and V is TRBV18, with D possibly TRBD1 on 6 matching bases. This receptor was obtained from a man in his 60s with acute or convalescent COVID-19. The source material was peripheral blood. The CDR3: CASSRTVSTDTQYF. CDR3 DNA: TGTGCCAGCTCAAGGACAGTTAGCACAGATACGCAGTATTTT.